These T cell receptor beta chains were read from a single sample in a study of neurological immune-mediated disorders. TCRdb re-analysed the 5' RACE reads in MiXCR, keeping a single row per CDR3 protein. In the table there are about 36,000 distinct CDR3 sequences, 9% to 12% of which are singletons. The material sequenced was PBMCs. The receptor source for this set is a woman in her 30s with HTLV-1-associated myelopathy (HAM/TSP). CDR3s include the opening cysteine and the closing phenylalanine or tryptophan. The order of the fields is V gene, CDR3 protein.

v_gene: TRBV10-3; CDR3aa: CAISESLLAGGNYEQYF
v_gene: TRBV20-1; CDR3aa: CSARVGSNYRYTF
v_gene: TRBV20-1; CDR3aa: CSARAGTGGPREQFF
v_gene: TRBV5-6; CDR3aa: CASTPGQGRSTGELFF
v_gene: TRBV25-1; CDR3aa: CASSASGPPHTDTQYF
v_gene: TRBV20-1; CDR3aa: CSTLRGEGKTQYF
v_gene: TRBV20-1; CDR3aa: CSARDGAGISGQPQHF
v_gene: TRBV20-1; CDR3aa: CSAQKGDGDTQYF
v_gene: TRBV5-1; CDR3aa: CASHPSGRGNEQYF
v_gene: TRBV29-1; CDR3aa: CSVRAGTGPYEQYF
v_gene: TRBV7-2; CDR3aa: CASSEQGSGTEAFF
v_gene: TRBV20-1; CDR3aa: CSARSGGNTGELFF
v_gene: TRBV20-1; CDR3aa: CSAKTGTGGTNQPQHF
v_gene: TRBV28; CDR3aa: CASSLWRGGWDEQFF
v_gene: TRBV29-1; CDR3aa: CSVESRTGRETQYF
v_gene: TRBV20-1; CDR3aa: CSARTEQGIQEKLFF
v_gene: TRBV10-3; CDR3aa: CAISESSGGVDTQYF
v_gene: TRBV20-1; CDR3aa: CSARADERSTNTGELFF
v_gene: TRBV3-1; CDR3aa: CASSLAGVATNEKLFF
v_gene: TRBV20-1; CDR3aa: CSARAGNNEQFF
v_gene: TRBV10-3; CDR3aa: CATGQSYEQYF
v_gene: TRBV7-2; CDR3aa: CASSLERGVGTDTQYF
v_gene: TRBV3-1; CDR3aa: CASSSPGGNYEQYF
v_gene: TRBV5-1; CDR3aa: CASSRDNYEQYF
v_gene: TRBV12-3/TRBV12-4; CDR3aa: CASSSWGSNTGELFF
v_gene: TRBV20-1; CDR3aa: CSARDFGSGYGYTF
v_gene: TRBV20-1; CDR3aa: CSAKTVYNEQFF
v_gene: TRBV5-1; CDR3aa: CASSLVSRNEQYF
v_gene: TRBV6-6; CDR3aa: CASSYQQRGGGNEQFF